The present T cell receptor (beta chain) was sequenced within a study of blood T cells in healthy people across ages. Samples had at least 6.5 million PBMCs isolated from them. From germline, CDR1 is DFQATT and CDR2 SNEGSKA (reference sequence). V gave up 3 bases and J gave up 11 bases, with 19 bases separating them. This CDR3 is built from 13 residues. A second about 7 to 11 cycle PCR used barcoded and J-beta primers. In TCRdb, the 5' RACE reads were re-called with MiXCR into one record per CDR3 protein. The data contain roughly 2 million distinct CDR3 sequences, 49% of them seen just once; the ten biggest clones take up 2.1%.

This chain joins TRBV20-1 and TRBJ2-5; D not certain. The clonotype originates from a woman aged 40-49 years in good health. Input material: blood. CDR3 nucleotides: TGCAGTGCTAGCGGGCCCCTGCCAGATGAGCAGTACTTC. This translates into CSASGPLPDEQYF.